The 5 T cell receptor beta chains given below trace back to one sample, sequenced in a study of shared clonotypes between healthy human individuals. Assay: immunoSEQ multiplex PCR; the TCRdb copy retains only in-frame clones and omits some. In the table there are some 2.3 million clones, 80% to 95% of which are singletons. The sequencing input was naive CD4+ T cells from PBMCs. Documented subset: CD45RA+ positively selected. These receptors all stem from a young man in good health. Some clones in this sample may be carry-over from other donors' samples.

The chain combines TRBV7-9 with TRBJ2-1, with 9 bases that match TRBD2. Germline CDR1 reads SEHNR; CDR2 reads FQNEAQ (reference sequence). Trimming took 5 bases from V and 3 from J; bases not matched to a gene: 2. The CDR3 is made up of 14 amino acids. The CDR3 here is CASSVSGGYNEQFF. Written as DNA, the CDR3 is TGTGCCAGCAGCGTTAGCGGGGGCTACAATGAGCAGTTCTTC.

J is TRBJ2-5 and V is TRBV7-8, with D perhaps given as TRBD1 or TRBD2 (6 bases each). Germline CDR1 is SGHVS and CDR2 is FQNEAQ. Trimming took off 6 bases at V and 4 bases at J, with 33 bases between the two ends. The CDR3 runs to 20 residues. The DNA of the CDR3 is TGTGCCAGCAGAAAAAACCCCAAGGTGCTAGCGCAAAAAGGGGGAGAGACCCAGTACTTC. The encoded protein is CASRKNPKVLAQKGGETQYF.

The chain combines TRBV5-1 with TRBJ2-3, with D possibly called TRBD1 or TRBD2 (5 bases each). This CDR3 comprises 14 residues. Trimming took 2 bases from V and 5 from J, leaving 12 bases between them. Germline V gene sequence: CDR1 SGHRS, CDR2 YFSETQ. CDR3 loop: CASSLGAGGDTQYF. CDR3 nucleotide sequence: TGCGCCAGCAGCTTAGGGGCTGGAGGAGATACGCAGTATTTT.

The chain recombines TRBV7-9 with TRBJ1-2, with 10 bases aligning to TRBD1. Per germline, CDR1 SEHNR and CDR2 FQNEAQ (reference sequence). The CDR3 extends over 17 amino acids. Trimming removed 7 bases from V and 2 bases from J; junction bases left unmatched: 13. The CDR3 sequence: CASTRPGQGKGNYGYTF. The DNA of the CDR3 is TGTGCCAGCACCCGCCCGGGACAGGGGAAGGGAAACTATGGCTACACCTTC.

V is TRBV7-9 and J is TRBJ2-5, with D perhaps being TRBD1 or TRBD2 (5 bases each). V lost 2 bases and J lost 5, with 12 bases in between. The CDR3 totals 14 residues. Germline V gene sequence: CDR1 SEHNR, CDR2 FQNEAQ (reference sequence). The CDR3: CASSLNPGRETQYF. The DNA of the CDR3 is TGTGCCAGCAGCTTAAATCCGGGGCGGGAGACCCAGTACTTC.